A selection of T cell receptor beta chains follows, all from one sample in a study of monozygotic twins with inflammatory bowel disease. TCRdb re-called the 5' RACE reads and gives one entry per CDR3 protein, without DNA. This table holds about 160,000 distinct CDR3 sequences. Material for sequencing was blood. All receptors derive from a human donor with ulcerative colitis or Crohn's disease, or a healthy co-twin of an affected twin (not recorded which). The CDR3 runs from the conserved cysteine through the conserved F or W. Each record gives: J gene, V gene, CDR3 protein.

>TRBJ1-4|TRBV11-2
CASSAPWKGAMF
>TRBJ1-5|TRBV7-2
CASSLAPLQGYPQHF
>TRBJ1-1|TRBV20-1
CSARDGATREAFF
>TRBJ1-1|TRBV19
CSSSTLNTEAFF
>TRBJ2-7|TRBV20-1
CSARKTSGDPYSYEQYF
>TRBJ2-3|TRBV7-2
CASSLRAVTDTQYF
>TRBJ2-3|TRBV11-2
CASSPLAGTDTQYF
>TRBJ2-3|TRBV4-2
CASSQATSGGTDTQYF
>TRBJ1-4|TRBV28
CASSRRPGRSPFNEKLFF
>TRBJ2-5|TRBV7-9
CASSLPFRRGAQETQYF
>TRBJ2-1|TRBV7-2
CASSLEAELSYNEQFF
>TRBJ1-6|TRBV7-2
CASSFSQGNSPLHF
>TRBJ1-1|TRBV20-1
CSARVPGAVAEAFF
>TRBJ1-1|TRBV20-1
CSANDRGNTEAFF
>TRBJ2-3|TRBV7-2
CASSLVGFSTDTQYF
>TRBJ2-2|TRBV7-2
CASSLASQMFTGELFF
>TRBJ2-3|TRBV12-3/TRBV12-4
CASSLSTGSTDTQYF
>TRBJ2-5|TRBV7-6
CASSLAYYQETQYF
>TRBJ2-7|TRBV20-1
CSARGFEEYEQYF
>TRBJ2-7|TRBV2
CASRQGYEQYF
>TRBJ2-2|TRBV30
CAWTPGEDTGELFF
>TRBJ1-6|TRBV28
CASRGTANSPLHF
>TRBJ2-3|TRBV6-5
CASSNRGLAVGDTQYF
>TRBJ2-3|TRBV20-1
CSAILGGSTDTQYF
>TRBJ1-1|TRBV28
CASSTAPHPGTEAFF
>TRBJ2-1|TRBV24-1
CATSDAMFGTEYNEQFF
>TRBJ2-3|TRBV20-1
CSARAYQTVSTDTQYF
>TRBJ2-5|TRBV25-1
CASSRAIGAQETQYF
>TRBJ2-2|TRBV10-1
CASLQEATGELFF
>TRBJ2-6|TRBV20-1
CSATDSGANVLTF
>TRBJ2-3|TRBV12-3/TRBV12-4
CASSSVLAGASDTQYF
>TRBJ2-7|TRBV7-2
CASSLGGASYEQYF
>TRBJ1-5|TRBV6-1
CASKRQGGNQPQHF
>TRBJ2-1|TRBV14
CASSQEAGEQFF
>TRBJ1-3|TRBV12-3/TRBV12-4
CASSSWTGAGNTIYF
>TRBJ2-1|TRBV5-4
CASSRGGALRVSGNEQFF
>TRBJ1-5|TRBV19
CASSIREPNQPQHF